The 28 T cell receptor beta chains given below trace back to one sample, sequenced in a study of T cell responses to AZD1222 COVID-19 vaccine. Using immunoSEQ multiplex PCR, the repertoire was profiled, and TCRdb retains in-frame clones only, with some absent. The sample has some 180,000 clones; approximately 93% are singletons. Sequencing used peripheral blood, obtained 28 days after the second AZD1222 dose. These receptor sequences come from an adult who received the AZD1222 COVID-19 vaccine.

The gene calls are TRBV24-1 and TRBJ1-5; unclear D gene. The germline gives CDR1 KGHDR, CDR2 SFDVKD. This CDR3 is built from 12 residues. Trimming cost V 3 bases and J 7 bases, with 6 bases left between them. The CDR3 sequence: CATSDVPQPQHF. In nucleotides, the CDR3 is TGTGCCACCAGTGATGTCCCCCAGCCCCAGCATTTT.

V is TRBV21-1 and J is TRBJ2-3; the DNA was not used to check the table's D call, TRBD2. TRBV21-1 is a documented pseudogene. The CDR3 has 13 amino acids. CDR3 sequence (DNA): TGTGCCAGCACCTCCCCGCGGGGAGATACGCAGTATTTT. This translates into CASTSPRGDTQYF.

The rearrangement links TRBV2 to TRBJ1-1, with D tentatively TRBD1 (6 bases). The CDR3 consists of 12 residues. Germline V gene data show CDR1 as SNHLY and CDR2 as FYNNEI. The germline V and J ends were trimmed by 7 bases and 2 bases, with 8 bases remaining between them. The CDR3 sequence: CASKGDNTEAFF. The CDR3 nucleotides read TGTGCCAGCAAGGGGGATAACACTGAAGCTTTCTTT. The full variable domain, with the rest looked up from reference TRBV2 and TRBJ1-1, is EPEVTQTPSHQVTQMGQEVILRCVPISNHLYFYWYRQILGQKVEFLVSFYNNEISEKSEIFDDQFSVERPDGSNFTLKIRSTKLEDSAMYFCASKGDNTEAFFGQGTRLTVV.

This chain connects TRBV18 to TRBJ2-7; 11 bases map to TRBD2. There are 16 residues in the CDR3. Looked up from germline, CDR1 is KGHSH and CDR2 is LQKENI. Losses at the gene ends were 6 bases for V and 1 base for J; bases not matched to a gene: 8. Here the CDR3 reads CASSPFTSGGSYEQYF. The DNA of the CDR3 is TGTGCCAGCTCTCCTTTCACTAGCGGGGGATCCTACGAGCAGTACTTC. Complete variable domain (other parts from reference TRBV18 and TRBJ2-7): NAGVMQNPRHLVRRRGQEARLRCSPMKGHSHVYWYRQLPEEGLKFMVYLQKENIIDESGMPKERFSAEFPKEGPSILRIQQVVRGDSAAYFCASSPFTSGGSYEQYFGPGTRLTVT.

This chain links TRBV30 with TRBJ2-7; no clear D. CDR3 length: 11 residues. CDR1 and CDR2 from the germline V gene are GTSNPN and SVGIG (reference sequence). V lost 4 bases to trimming and J lost 5 bases, with 9 bases between them. The CDR3 loop reads CAWTLGNEQYF. For the CDR3, the DNA is TGTGCCTGGACTTTGGGTAACGAGCAGTACTTC.

This chain connects TRBV6-5 to TRBJ2-5; D possibly corresponds to TRBD2 (5 bases). CDR1 MNHEY and CDR2 SVGAGI come from the germline V gene. Trimming pared 2 bases from V and 1 base from J, leaving 8 bases between. This CDR3 is built from 14 residues. The CDR3 DNA is TGTGCCAGCAGTTACAGTACTAGCCAAGAGACCCAGTACTTC. Protein product: CASSYSTSQETQYF.

The rearrangement joins TRBV5-1 to TRBJ2-1, with D perhaps being TRBD1 or TRBD2 (5 bases each). The CDR3 is 15 amino acids. The V and J ends lost 0 bases and 0 bases respectively, with 7 bases between them. The germline CDR1 and CDR2 sequences are SGHRS and YFSETQ. The CDR3 sequence is CASSLGGTSYNEQFF. In nucleotides, the CDR3 is TGCGCCAGCAGCTTGGGAGGGACCTCCTACAATGAGCAGTTCTTC.

The J gene is TRBJ2-1, the V gene TRBV6-5; a possible D gene is TRBD2 (6 bases). The CDR3 consists of 16 residues. With 2 bases removed from V and 5 bases from J, the gap between germline ends came to 16 bases. Per germline, CDR1 MNHEY and CDR2 SVGAGI. CDR3 coding DNA: TGTGCCAGCAGTTACCCGGTGATAGCGGAGGACAATGAGCAGTTCTTC. Translated, it gives CASSYPVIAEDNEQFF.

The chain links TRBV7-9 to TRBJ1-2; D gene unclear. This CDR3 is 14 amino acids long. The ends were cut back, 1 base at V and 3 bases at J, with 9 bases in the middle. Germline lookup yields CDR1 SEHNR and CDR2 FQNEAQ (reference sequence). The CDR3 coding sequence is TGTGCCAGCAGCTTAGTAGCGGCTGACTATGGCTACACCTTC. Its translation: CASSLVAADYGYTF.

This clone was picked up one time. This chain connects TRBV18 to TRBJ1-3, with TRBD1 matching 7 bases. This CDR3 region has 16 residues. V trimming: 0 bases; J trimming: 3 bases; junction bases outside the gene matches: 5. CDR1 is KGHSH, CDR2 LQKENI, per germline. The CDR3 is CASSPPKGAHGNTIYF. The CDR3 DNA reads as TGTGCCAGCTCACCACCAAAGGGGGCCCATGGAAACACCATATATTTT.

This chain connects TRBV7-2 to TRBJ1-6; D unresolved. The CDR3 consists of 17 residues. CDR1 and CDR2 from the germline V gene are SGHTA and FQGNSA. The V end was cut by 4 bases, the J end by 4 bases, with 17 bases between. The CDR3 sequence is CASSSPRFPSYNSPLHF. The DNA for the CDR3 is TGTGCCAGCAGCTCCCCCAGGTTCCCAAGTTATAATTCACCCCTCCACTTT. Variable domain in full (rest from reference TRBV7-2 and TRBJ1-6): GAGVSQSPSNKVTEKGKDVELRCDPISGHTALYWYRQSLGQGLEFLIYFQGNSAPDKSGLPSDRFSAERTGGSVSTLTIQRTQQEDSAVYLCASSSPRFPSYNSPLHFGNGTRLTVT.

The chain combines TRBV27 with TRBJ1-2, with 7 bases identical to TRBD1. Trimming removed 6 bases from V and 3 bases from J; junction bases left unmatched: 7. The CDR3 spans 14 residues. Germline V CDR1 and CDR2: MNHEY, SMNVEV (reference sequence). The CDR3 loop reads CASRVRGEDYGYTF. The CDR3, as DNA: TGTGCCAGCAGAGTCAGGGGGGAGGACTATGGCTACACCTTC.

The chain employs TRBV18 and TRBJ2-3, with D perhaps TRBD1 or TRBD2 (6 bases each). CDR3 length: 15 residues. V gave up 2 bases and J gave up 2 bases, with 11 bases separating them. Germline CDR1 reads KGHSH; CDR2 reads LQKENI. CDR3 DNA: TGTGCCAGCTCACCAGGGGGGCTGAACACAGATACGCAGTATTTT. Amino acid sequence: CASSPGGLNTDTQYF.

The rearrangement uses TRBV6-5 and TRBJ2-7; 7 bases line up with TRBD1. J lost 3 bases, V lost 6 bases, and 11 bases had no gene match. Germline lookup yields CDR1 MNHEY and CDR2 SVGAGI. The CDR3 is made up of 15 amino acids. The CDR3 DNA sequence: TGTGCCAGCAGACCCGTACACGGACAGGTCTACGAGCAGTACTTC. Amino acid sequence: CASRPVHGQVYEQYF.

The rearrangement links TRBV7-2 to TRBJ1-2, with 9 bases that match TRBD1. CDR1 is SGHTA, CDR2 FQGNSA, per germline. Trimming removed 5 bases from V and 8 bases from J; junction bases left unmatched: 9. This CDR3 spans 14 amino acids. CDR3 in DNA: TGTGCCAGCAGCCCCTACAGGGGGCGGGACGGCTACACCTTC. Residues: CASSPYRGRDGYTF.

The rearrangement uses TRBV4-3 and TRBJ1-4, with D maybe TRBD1 (6 bases). Trimming shortened V by 0 bases and J by 4 bases, and 12 bases separated the two germline ends. The CDR3 runs to 16 residues. Germline V CDR1 and CDR2: LGHNA, YSLEER. CDR3 nucleotides: TGCGCCAGCAGCCAAGATCCACAGGGCTTTAATGAAAAACTGTTTTTT. The encoded protein is CASSQDPQGFNEKLFF.

This sequence joins TRBV5-8 and TRBJ1-1, with D unresolved. Germline CDR1 and CDR2: SGHTS and YDEGEE. The CDR3 runs 12 residues. With 0 bases removed from V and 8 bases from J, the gap between germline ends came to 8 bases. For the CDR3, the DNA is TGTGCCAGCAGCTTGGGGGAATTAGAAGCTTTCTTT. It encodes CASSLGELEAFF.

The chain carries TRBV10-1 and TRBJ1-2; D is perhaps TRBD1 (5 bases). Germline-derived CDR1 and CDR2 are WNHNN and SYGVQD (reference sequence). The CDR3 consists of 13 residues. V was cut by 3 bases and J by 8 bases, with 13 bases left in between. CDR3 DNA: TGCGCCAGCAGTGAAAGGAGGTGGGACGGCTACACCTTC. Translated: CASSERRWDGYTF.

V gene TRBV6-5 combines with J gene TRBJ1-2; 11 positions agree with TRBD1. This CDR3 comprises 15 residues. Germline CDR1 and CDR2: MNHEY and SVGAGI. V was pared by 6 bases and J by 4 bases, with 7 bases of the junction left unmatched. CDR3 bases: TGTGCCAGCAGCCCGGACAGGGGGCAAGGCTATGGCTACACCTTC. As protein: CASSPDRGQGYGYTF.

The chain recombines TRBV6-1 with TRBJ2-4; 9 nucleotides match TRBD2. CDR3 length: 15 amino acids. The V segment lost 1 base and the J segment 7 bases; nucleotides outside the gene matches: 5. Germline values: CDR1 MNHNS, CDR2 SASEGT. The CDR3 sequence: CASSEGAGGRNIQYF. The CDR3 nucleotides are TGTGCCAGCAGTGAAGGCGCGGGGGGGCGGAACATTCAGTACTTC.

J is TRBJ2-6 and V is TRBV29-1; no reliable D call. This CDR3 has 14 residues. The ends were cut back, 4 bases at V and 4 bases at J, with 11 bases in the middle. Per germline, CDR1 SQVTM and CDR2 ANQGSEA. The CDR3 DNA is TGCAGCGTTGGGGGTCATGTAGGGGCCAACGTCCTGACTTTC. Protein product: CSVGGHVGANVLTF.

The rearrangement joins TRBV2 to TRBJ1-1, with D possibly matching TRBD1 (6 bases). The germline V gene has CDR1 SNHLY and CDR2 FYNNEI. This CDR3 is built from 14 residues. V was clipped by 5 bases and J by 3 bases, with 13 bases between them. This chain's CDR3 is CASSLKGGDTEAFF. The CDR3 DNA reads TGTGCCAGCAGTCTCAAGGGGGGGGACACTGAAGCTTTCTTT.

J is TRBJ2-3 and V is TRBV6-4; 8 nucleotides align to TRBD1. CDR3 length: 14 residues. V was clipped by 3 bases and J by 1 base; unmatched bases: 0. Germline assignment: CDR1 MRHNA and CDR2 SNTAGT. The CDR3 nucleotides are TGTGCCAGCAGTGAGACAGGGGGCACAGATACGCAGTATTTT. Its translation: CASSETGGTDTQYF.

This sequence joins TRBV30 and TRBJ1-5; D is unresolved. Between the trimmed V and J ends, which lost 3 bases and 0 bases, there was a span of 15 bases. CDR3 length: 16 amino acids. Germline CDR1 is GTSNPN and CDR2 is SVGIG (reference sequence). The CDR3 loop is CAWSHKISFSNQPQHF. The DNA of the CDR3 is TGTGCCTGGAGCCACAAGATCTCCTTTAGCAATCAGCCCCAGCATTTT.

This sequence joins TRBV19 and TRBJ1-3; 7 nucleotides match TRBD1. There are 16 residues in the CDR3. V dropped 8 bases and J dropped 0; count of bases not matched to a gene: 10. Germline V gene lookup returns CDR1 LNHDA and CDR2 SQIVND (reference sequence). This CDR3 reads CASLGQPQFSGNTIYF. The CDR3 nucleotides are TGTGCCAGTTTGGGACAGCCCCAATTCTCTGGAAACACCATATATTTT.

The chain joins TRBV7-3 to TRBJ2-1; D remains unclear. V was clipped by 2 bases and J by 7 bases, with 12 bases between them. In germline, CDR1 is SGHTA, CDR2 FQGTGA. The CDR3 is made up of 14 amino acids. Written as DNA, the CDR3 is TGTGCCAGCAGCTTATTGGCAGGAACAAATGAGCAGTTCTTC. This encodes CASSLLAGTNEQFF. Drawing the rest from reference TRBV7-3 and TRBJ2-1, the complete variable domain is GAGVSQTPSNKVTEKGKYVELRCDPISGHTALYWYRQSLGQGPEFLIYFQGTGAADDSGLPNDRFFAVRPEGSVSTLKIQRTERGDSAVYLCASSLLAGTNEQFFGPGTRLTVL.

Only a few counts were recorded for this clone. V is TRBV19 and J is TRBJ1-2; TRBD1 might be the D (6 bases). Trimming removed 6 bases at V and 3 bases at J, with 11 bases between. The CDR3 has 13 residues. CDR1 is LNHDA and CDR2 is SQIVND in the germline V gene (reference sequence). The CDR3 DNA reads TGTGCCAGTAGGGACAGCTCATACTATGGCTACACCTTC. Translated: CASRDSSYYGYTF.

This clone appeared a few times. The chain employs TRBV5-1 and TRBJ2-1; 14 positions match TRBD2. This CDR3 is built from 17 residues. Germline CDR1 and CDR2: SGHRS and YFSETQ. Trimming at V came to 2 bases and at J to 3 bases, leaving 4 bases not matched to a gene. The CDR3 nucleotides read TGCGCCAGCAGCTTTGGGACTAGCGGGAGCGTCTACAATGAGCAGTTCTTC. Translation gives CASSFGTSGSVYNEQFF.